The subject of this entry is one T cell receptor (beta chain). The antigen it recognizes is unknown. No quality values exist for individual bases; no much larger clone is one base distant. In Seattle, one collaborating source enrolled patients while the infection was active and tracked those patients longitudinally over the course of disease. Each collaborating institution followed its own protocols to collect whole blood in K2EDTA tubes. Collaborator samples were shipped for TCRbeta analysis as frozen whole blood, isolated PBMCs, or DNA extracted from either sample type. These data belong to a study of blood T cell repertoires in COVID-19 (dated by TCRdb to 2018 to 2020). Some background on the complete study: Collaborator samples came from the United States, Italy and Spain and covered acute and convalescent phases of COVID-19. The material from the prospective study consisted of cDNA or gDNA derived from T cells, B-cell-depleted T cells, or PBMCs. Deeply sampled blood TCRbeta repertoires from subjects exposed to, actively infected with, or recovered from COVID-19 were included in the dataset. The repertoires were released in a freely available public database intended as a resource for research on the immune response to SARS-CoV-2. The samples were drawn from two sources: the first 160 participants of the ongoing ImmuneRACE study, and about 1,300 subjects contributed by 6 global collaborators. Nearly every sample came with metadata listing a de-identified subject ID, COVID-19 status, age in years and sex. HLA class I and class II types, where available, came from metadata supplied by the sample provider rather than from assay-based typing. Paper-wide results and their limitations: The amount of clinical and demographic metadata varied by source and participant and was provided uncurated.

The immunoSEQ Assay, a bias-controlled multiplex PCR, was used to amplify TCRbeta CDR3 regions from genomic DNA. On the study's bioinformatics: The number of nucleated cells in each sample was estimated by amplification of reference gene primers within the assay. To quantify the absolute abundance of each unique TCRbeta CDR3 rearrangement, sequence reads were collapsed and filtered. For each sample, productive Simpson clonality was calculated as the square root of Simpson's diversity index across productive rearrangements. Held by TCRdb, this immuneACCESS table contains in-frame sequences only and omits some clones. Under half of the omission traces to an unresolved V gene where checked; the cause of the rest is unknown. V, J and clone size were drawn from that table, and D and trimming were deduced from the DNA. Counted in this sample were hundreds of thousands of clones; about 87% of them appeared once. The top ten clonotypes cover under 3% of the sample.

The TCR sequence derives from a woman aged 60-70 years with COVID-19, enrolled during active disease. Sequenced sample: peripheral blood.

At the DNA level, the sequence is TGTGCCAGCAGGCGGGGCAGGTACGAGCAGTACTTC. It is translated as CASRRGRYEQYF. The receptor chain draws on TRBV28 and TRBJ2-7; TRBD2 is a possible D gene, resting on 6 matching bases. Trimming costs V 6 bases and J 4 bases, and their ends lie 10 bases apart. Measured from the cysteine to the phenylalanine, the CDR3 is 12 residues long. Only the CDR3 DNA stays, 36 bases, in frame from base 1. CDR1 and CDR2, looked up from the germline V gene, are MDHEN and SYDVKM.